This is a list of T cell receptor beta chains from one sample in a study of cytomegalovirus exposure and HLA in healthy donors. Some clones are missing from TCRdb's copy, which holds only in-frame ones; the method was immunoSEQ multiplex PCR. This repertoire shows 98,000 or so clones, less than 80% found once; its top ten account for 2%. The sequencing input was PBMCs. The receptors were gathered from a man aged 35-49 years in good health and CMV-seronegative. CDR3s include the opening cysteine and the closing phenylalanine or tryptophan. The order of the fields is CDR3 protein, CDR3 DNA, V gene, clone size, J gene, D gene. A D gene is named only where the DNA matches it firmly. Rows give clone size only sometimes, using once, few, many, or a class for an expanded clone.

cdr3_aa: CASSPQGRSYEQYF
cdr3_nt: TGTGCCAGCAGCCCCCAGGGCCGCTCCTACGAGCAGTACTTC
v_call: TRBV7-2
clone_size: -
j_call: TRBJ2-7
d_call: -

cdr3_aa: CASSLQSGAGTEAFF
cdr3_nt: TGCGCCAGCAGTCTCCAGTCAGGGGCGGGCACTGAAGCTTTCTTT
v_call: TRBV4-1
clone_size: -
j_call: TRBJ1-1
d_call: -

cdr3_aa: CASSQVTSGNEQFF
cdr3_nt: TGCGCCAGCAGCCAAGTAACTAGCGGGAATGAGCAGTTCTTC
v_call: TRBV4-1
clone_size: once
j_call: TRBJ2-1
d_call: TRBD2

cdr3_aa: CSSSLDGFSGNTIYF
cdr3_nt: TGTTCCAGCAGCTTAGACGGGTTCTCTGGAAACACCATATATTTT
v_call: TRBV7-9
clone_size: once
j_call: TRBJ1-3
d_call: -

cdr3_aa: CASSTRRTSGSEQYF
cdr3_nt: TGTGCCAGCTCGACCCGACGGACTAGCGGGAGCGAGCAGTACTTC
v_call: TRBV6-5
clone_size: -
j_call: TRBJ2-7
d_call: TRBD2

cdr3_aa: CATTSGYTDTQYF
cdr3_nt: TGTGCCACCACTAGCGGCTACACAGATACGCAGTATTTT
v_call: TRBV15
clone_size: -
j_call: TRBJ2-3
d_call: TRBD2

cdr3_aa: CASSLVQGPETQYF
cdr3_nt: TGTGCCAGCAGCTTAGTCCAGGGGCCAGAGACCCAGTACTTC
v_call: TRBV7-9
clone_size: -
j_call: TRBJ2-5
d_call: -

cdr3_aa: CASAKSGGRPPYEQYF
cdr3_nt: TGTGCCAGCGCCAAGTCTGGCGGGAGGCCCCCCTACGAGCAGTACTTC
v_call: TRBV7-2
clone_size: once
j_call: TRBJ2-7
d_call: TRBD2

cdr3_aa: CASSSSGENNEQFF
cdr3_nt: TGTGCCAGCAGTAGTAGCGGGGAGAACAATGAGCAGTTCTTC
v_call: TRBV6-4
clone_size: -
j_call: TRBJ2-1
d_call: TRBD2

cdr3_aa: CASQTGTGVTDTQYF
cdr3_nt: TGTGCCAGTCAGACCGGGACAGGAGTCACAGATACGCAGTATTTT
v_call: TRBV6-1
clone_size: -
j_call: TRBJ2-3
d_call: TRBD1

cdr3_aa: CASTVGGLQETQYF
cdr3_nt: TGTGCCAGCACCGTTGGGGGCCTCCAAGAGACCCAGTACTTC
v_call: TRBV2
clone_size: once
j_call: TRBJ2-5
d_call: -

cdr3_aa: CASSSGRGTEAFF
cdr3_nt: TGTGCCAGTAGTTCAGGGCGGGGCACTGAAGCTTTCTTT
v_call: TRBV19
clone_size: -
j_call: TRBJ1-1
d_call: -

cdr3_aa: CASSRAITGGASYEQYF
cdr3_nt: TGCGCCAGCAGCCGAGCGATAACAGGGGGCGCTTCCTACGAGCAGTACTTC
v_call: TRBV4-3
clone_size: -
j_call: TRBJ2-7
d_call: TRBD1

cdr3_aa: CAIPSGYEQYF
cdr3_nt: TGTGCCATCCCGAGTGGCTACGAGCAGTACTTC
v_call: TRBV6-1
clone_size: once
j_call: TRBJ2-7
d_call: -

cdr3_aa: CASSLGGGVPGELFF
cdr3_nt: TGTGCCAGCAGCTTAGGAGGAGGGGTCCCCGGGGAGCTGTTTTTT
v_call: TRBV7-9
clone_size: -
j_call: TRBJ2-2
d_call: -

cdr3_aa: CASSQFGGSVEGEAFF
cdr3_nt: TGCGCCAGCAGCCAGTTCGGAGGGAGTGTGGAGGGTGAAGCTTTCTTT
v_call: TRBV4-1
clone_size: -
j_call: TRBJ1-1
d_call: -

cdr3_aa: CASSPVQGRGGTEAFF
cdr3_nt: TGTGCCAGCAGCCCCGTCCAGGGGCGAGGTGGGACTGAAGCTTTCTTT
v_call: TRBV5-6
clone_size: -
j_call: TRBJ1-1
d_call: -

cdr3_aa: CASPGHQGTPDTQYF
cdr3_nt: TGTGCCAGCCCGGGGCACCAAGGGACTCCAGATACGCAGTATTTT
v_call: TRBV21-1
clone_size: -
j_call: TRBJ2-3
d_call: -

cdr3_aa: CASSQDAETRGGGTQYF
cdr3_nt: TGCGCCAGCAGCCAAGATGCCGAGACTCGCGGCGGGGGTACGCAGTATTTT
v_call: TRBV4-1
clone_size: few
j_call: TRBJ2-3
d_call: TRBD2

cdr3_aa: CASSNRGRNIQYF
cdr3_nt: TGTGCCAGCAGCAACAGGGGAAGAAACATTCAGTACTTC
v_call: TRBV2
clone_size: -
j_call: TRBJ2-4
d_call: TRBD1

cdr3_aa: CASSPLPGLAGSQAGEQYF
cdr3_nt: TGTGCCAGCTCACCACTCCCGGGACTAGCGGGGTCTCAGGCGGGCGAGCAGTACTTC
v_call: TRBV18
clone_size: -
j_call: TRBJ2-7
d_call: TRBD2

cdr3_aa: CASSGALSYNEQFF
cdr3_nt: TGTGCCAGCAGCGGGGCTCTTTCCTACAATGAGCAGTTCTTC
v_call: TRBV7-8
clone_size: -
j_call: TRBJ2-1
d_call: -

cdr3_aa: CASSPTTGENTEAFF
cdr3_nt: TGTGCCAGCAGCCCGACGACAGGGGAGAACACTGAAGCTTTCTTT
v_call: TRBV9
clone_size: -
j_call: TRBJ1-1
d_call: TRBD1

cdr3_aa: CASSYRAGGSNEQFF
cdr3_nt: TGTGCCAGCAGTTACCGCGCGGGAGGGAGCAATGAGCAGTTCTTC
v_call: TRBV6-5
clone_size: -
j_call: TRBJ2-1
d_call: TRBD2

cdr3_aa: CASRGTSGLSSETQYF
cdr3_nt: TGTGCCAGCAGAGGGACTAGCGGACTTTCAAGCGAGACCCAGTACTTC
v_call: TRBV2
clone_size: -
j_call: TRBJ2-5
d_call: TRBD2

cdr3_aa: CASSLSGGVRNQPQHF
cdr3_nt: TGTGCCAGCAGCTTGTCAGGGGGCGTCCGGAATCAGCCCCAGCATTTT
v_call: TRBV5-5
clone_size: -
j_call: TRBJ1-5
d_call: TRBD1

cdr3_aa: CSVVDGQNTEAFF
cdr3_nt: TGCAGCGTGGTAGACGGACAAAACACTGAAGCTTTCTTT
v_call: TRBV29-1
clone_size: -
j_call: TRBJ1-1
d_call: -

cdr3_aa: CASSARWGGGQYF
cdr3_nt: TGTGCCAGCAGCGCCCGCTGGGGCGGGGGACAGTATTTT
v_call: TRBV9
clone_size: -
j_call: TRBJ2-3
d_call: TRBD2

cdr3_aa: CASSPHRGNEQFF
cdr3_nt: TGTGCCAGCTCACCTCACAGGGGGAATGAGCAGTTCTTC
v_call: TRBV18
clone_size: -
j_call: TRBJ2-1
d_call: TRBD1

cdr3_aa: CASSLVISGGGETQYF
cdr3_nt: TGTGCCAGCAGCTTAGTCATTAGCGGGGGGGGAGAGACCCAGTACTTC
v_call: TRBV7-2
clone_size: -
j_call: TRBJ2-5
d_call: TRBD2

cdr3_aa: CASSPLGQKLFF
cdr3_nt: TGCGCCAGCAGCCCTCTCGGACAGAAACTGTTTTTT
v_call: TRBV4-1
clone_size: -
j_call: TRBJ1-4
d_call: -

cdr3_aa: CASSLRSQGATGELFF
cdr3_nt: TGCGCCAGCAGCTTGAGGAGCCAGGGGGCCACCGGGGAGCTGTTTTTT
v_call: TRBV5-1
clone_size: -
j_call: TRBJ2-2
d_call: TRBD1

cdr3_aa: CASRTDGPNYGYTF
cdr3_nt: TGTGCCAGCAGGACAGACGGACCCAACTATGGCTACACCTTC
v_call: TRBV4-2
clone_size: -
j_call: TRBJ1-2
d_call: -

cdr3_aa: CASSSPGQGRGQPQHF
cdr3_nt: TGTGCCAGCAGCTCCCCGGGACAGGGTCGAGGTCAGCCCCAGCATTTT
v_call: TRBV28
clone_size: -
j_call: TRBJ1-5
d_call: TRBD1

cdr3_aa: CSVAPGLAGNTQYF
cdr3_nt: TGCAGCGTTGCCCCGGGACTAGCTGGTAATACGCAGTATTTT
v_call: TRBV29-1
clone_size: few
j_call: TRBJ2-3
d_call: TRBD2

cdr3_aa: CASSQVGQVDYGYTF
cdr3_nt: TGCGCCAGCAGCCAAGTGGGGCAGGTTGATTATGGCTACACCTTC
v_call: TRBV4-1
clone_size: -
j_call: TRBJ1-2
d_call: -

cdr3_aa: CASSQYVAGVVPNEQFF
cdr3_nt: TGCGCCAGCAGCCAATATGTCGCGGGAGTAGTCCCCAATGAGCAGTTCTTC
v_call: TRBV4-3
clone_size: few
j_call: TRBJ2-1
d_call: TRBD2

cdr3_aa: CASSHGQGANEQYF
cdr3_nt: TGTGCCAGCTCACACGGACAGGGGGCAAACGAGCAGTACTTC
v_call: TRBV18
clone_size: -
j_call: TRBJ2-7
d_call: TRBD1

cdr3_aa: CASSPRGDFNQPQHF
cdr3_nt: TGTGCCAGCAGCCCGAGAGGGGACTTCAATCAGCCCCAGCATTTT
v_call: TRBV7-8
clone_size: few
j_call: TRBJ1-5
d_call: -

cdr3_aa: CASSFTSGGATDTQYF
cdr3_nt: TGTGCCAGCAGCTTTACTAGCGGGGGGGCTACAGATACGCAGTATTTT
v_call: TRBV11-1
clone_size: -
j_call: TRBJ2-3
d_call: TRBD2

cdr3_aa: CASSPDGRGYNEQFF
cdr3_nt: TGCGCCAGCAGCCCGGACGGCAGGGGCTACAATGAGCAGTTCTTC
v_call: TRBV5-1
clone_size: -
j_call: TRBJ2-1
d_call: -

cdr3_aa: CASSLRGRTSPLAKNIQYF
cdr3_nt: TGCGCCAGCAGCTTGCGGGGTCGGACGTCTCCACTAGCCAAAAACATTCAGTACTTC
v_call: TRBV5-1
clone_size: -
j_call: TRBJ2-4
d_call: -

cdr3_aa: CASSEQGIGEQYF
cdr3_nt: TGTGCCAGTAGTGAACAGGGGATAGGCGAGCAGTACTTC
v_call: TRBV19
clone_size: -
j_call: TRBJ2-7
d_call: TRBD1

cdr3_aa: CASSIQLTGQTSYEQYF
cdr3_nt: TGTGCCAGTAGCATACAACTAACGGGACAGACCTCGTACGAGCAGTACTTC
v_call: TRBV19
clone_size: -
j_call: TRBJ2-7
d_call: TRBD1

cdr3_aa: CATSSRQGPFLKLFF
cdr3_nt: TGTGCCACCAGCAGTCGACAGGGTCCCTTTCTAAAACTGTTTTTT
v_call: TRBV15
clone_size: -
j_call: TRBJ1-4
d_call: TRBD1